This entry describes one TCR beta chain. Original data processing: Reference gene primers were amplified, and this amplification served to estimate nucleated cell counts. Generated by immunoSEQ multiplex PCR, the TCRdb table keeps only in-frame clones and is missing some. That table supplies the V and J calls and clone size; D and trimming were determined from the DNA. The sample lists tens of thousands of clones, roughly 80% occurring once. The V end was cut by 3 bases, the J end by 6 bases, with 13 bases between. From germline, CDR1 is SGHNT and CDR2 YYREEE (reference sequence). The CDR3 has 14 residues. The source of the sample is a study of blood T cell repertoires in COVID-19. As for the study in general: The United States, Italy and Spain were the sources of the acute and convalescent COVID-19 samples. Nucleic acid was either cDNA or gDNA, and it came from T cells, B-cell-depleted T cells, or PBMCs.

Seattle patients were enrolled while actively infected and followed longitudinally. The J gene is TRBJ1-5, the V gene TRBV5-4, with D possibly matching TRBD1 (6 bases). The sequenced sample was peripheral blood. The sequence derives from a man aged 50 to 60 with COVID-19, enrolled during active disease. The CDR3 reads CASSWWGHGQPQHF. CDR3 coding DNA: TGTGCCAGCAGCTGGTGGGGGCATGGTCAGCCCCAGCATTTT.